This TCR beta chain was sequenced for a study of blood T cell repertoires in COVID-19 (dated by TCRdb to the early 2020s). Background for the entire study: The collaborator samples originated in the United States, Italy and Spain and spanned the acute and convalescent phases of COVID-19. Where available, HLA class I and class II types were taken from metadata supplied by the sample provider and were not determined by assay-based typing. The dataset comprised deeply sampled blood TCRbeta repertoires from subjects exposed to, actively infected with, or recovered from COVID-19. The material from the prospective study consisted of cDNA or gDNA derived from T cells, B-cell-depleted T cells, or PBMCs. A freely available public database, intended as a resource for researchers studying the immune response to SARS-CoV-2, is where the repertoires were released. Samples were obtained from the ongoing ImmuneRACE study (first 160 participants) and from about 1,300 subjects provided by 6 global collaborators. A de-identified subject ID, COVID-19 status, age in years and sex were almost always included in the sample metadata. Results the study describes overall, beyond this receptor: The quantity of clinical and demographic metadata differed by source and by participant and was supplied without curation.

Including the terminal cysteine and phenylalanine, the CDR3 comprises 13 residues. Just CDR3 DNA is preserved here, 39 bases in frame from base 1. According to the germline V gene, CDR1 reads SGHVS and CDR2 reads FNYEAQ. V and J lose 5 bases and 7 bases, and a span of 12 bases separates them. In its sample, this clone comes out as medium-sized (0.01 to 0.1%). No antigen is known for it. There are no base qualities to consult, and no much larger clone falls within one base. Different DNA sequences within this sample yield the same CDR3. Collaborating institutions collected whole blood in K2EDTA tubes following their own protocols. For TCRbeta analysis, collaborators shipped samples as frozen whole blood, isolated PBMCs, or DNA extracted from either of those sample types. The immunoSEQ Assay, a bias-controlled multiplex PCR, was used to amplify TCRbeta CDR3 regions from genomic DNA. In the authors' own workflow: The number of nucleated cells in each sample was estimated from the amplification of reference gene primers within the assay. Sequence reads were collapsed and filtered to measure the absolute abundance of every unique TCRbeta CDR3 rearrangement. Productive Simpson clonality was computed per sample as the square root of Simpson's diversity index over productive rearrangements. TCRdb's version of the immuneACCESS table is confined to in-frame rearrangements and falls short of the full clone set. An unresolved V gene accounts for under half of the shortfall where checked; the remainder is of unknown origin. V, J and clone size were drawn from that table, and D and trimming were deduced from the DNA. The sample includes 90,000 or so clones, with roughly nine tenths observed a single time. Together, the top ten hold about 1.8% of the sample.

This chain is built from TRBV7-6 and TRBJ1-5, with TRBD1 perhaps the D gene, on 5 matching bases. The TCR was taken from a human donor with active COVID-19. The donor label of this sample is uncertain. Sequenced material: peripheral blood. The CDR3 has the sequence CASSLGGDQPQHF. The nucleotide sequence is given as TGTGCCAGCAGCCTCGGGGGGGACCAGCCCCAGCATTTT.